A selection of T cell receptor beta chains follows, all from one sample in a study of response to subunit inactivated influenza vaccine. TCRdb reanalysed the RT-PCR reads using MiXCR and keeps one entry per CDR3 protein. The table lists approximately 500,000 distinct CDR3 sequences, 10% to 15% of them singletons, with about an eighth in the top ten. The material sequenced was PBMCs from blood, taken roughly 47 days after vaccination. Every receptor here comes from a man between 45 and 60 years old who received an inactivated influenza vaccine. CDR3s include the opening cysteine and the closing phenylalanine or tryptophan. The order of the fields is clone size, V gene, D gene, J gene, CDR3 DNA, CDR3 protein. A D gene is named only where the DNA matches it firmly. Expanded clones get a size class; other rows say once, few or many, or leave the size out.

abundance: .
v_gene: TRBV12-3/TRBV12-4
d_gene: .
j_gene: TRBJ1-1
CDR3nt: TGTGCCAGCAGTCCTCGTGGGGGGAGGACCACTGAAGCTTTCTTT
CDR3aa: CASSPRGGRTTEAFF

abundance: many
v_gene: TRBV6-1
d_gene: .
j_gene: TRBJ2-1
CDR3nt: TGTGCCAGCTCCTACACAGGGCACAATGAGCAGTTCTTC
CDR3aa: CASSYTGHNEQFF

abundance: .
v_gene: TRBV5-1
d_gene: .
j_gene: TRBJ2-1
CDR3nt: TGCGCCAGCAGCTTGGAAATAGCGGACCCCGATGTGGAGCAGTTCTTC
CDR3aa: CASSLEIADPDVEQFF

abundance: few
v_gene: TRBV12-3/TRBV12-4
d_gene: .
j_gene: TRBJ1-2
CDR3nt: TGTGCCAGCAGTTTAGCCGGGATCCCCTATGGCTACACCTTC
CDR3aa: CASSLAGIPYGYTF

abundance: few
v_gene: TRBV5-1
d_gene: .
j_gene: TRBJ2-1
CDR3nt: TGCGCCAGCAGCTCGTCCGGGACAGGGATTAGGACTAGCAATTATGAGCAGTTCTTC
CDR3aa: CASSSSGTGIRTSNYEQFF

abundance: .
v_gene: TRBV20-1
d_gene: TRBD1
j_gene: TRBJ1-1
CDR3nt: TGCAGTGCTCCGGGACAGGGGGCCTTGAACACTGAAGCTTTCTTT
CDR3aa: CSAPGQGALNTEAFF

abundance: many
v_gene: TRBV6-5
d_gene: .
j_gene: TRBJ1-2
CDR3nt: TGTGCCAGCAGTTCAGAGGGGAACTATGGCTACACCTTC
CDR3aa: CASSSEGNYGYTF

abundance: few
v_gene: TRBV5-1
d_gene: .
j_gene: TRBJ2-3
CDR3nt: TGCGCCAGCAGCGTAACCACGGGACTGGGGGGAGCAGATACGCAGTATTTT
CDR3aa: CASSVTTGLGGADTQYF

abundance: few
v_gene: TRBV7-2
d_gene: .
j_gene: TRBJ1-5
CDR3nt: TGTGCCAGCAGCTTAGAGGGGGGACTCAATCAGCCCCAGCATTTT
CDR3aa: CASSLEGGLNQPQHF

abundance: few
v_gene: TRBV12-3/TRBV12-4
d_gene: .
j_gene: TRBJ2-7
CDR3nt: TGTGCCAGCAGTTTAGGGTACCAAGGGGTCGCCGAATCCTACGAGCAGTACTTC
CDR3aa: CASSLGYQGVAESYEQYF

abundance: few
v_gene: TRBV12-3/TRBV12-4
d_gene: .
j_gene: TRBJ1-1
CDR3nt: TGTGCCAGCAGAAAGTTGGGGATCACTGAAGCTTTCTTT
CDR3aa: CASRKLGITEAFF

abundance: few
v_gene: TRBV10-3
d_gene: .
j_gene: TRBJ1-5
CDR3nt: TGTGCCATCAGTGACAATAGGGGGGCAGGACAGCCCCAGCATTTT
CDR3aa: CAISDNRGAGQPQHF

abundance: few
v_gene: TRBV6-1
d_gene: .
j_gene: TRBJ1-2
CDR3nt: TGTGCCAGCAGCCAAACCCTCGGTGAGGGCTACACCTTC
CDR3aa: CASSQTLGEGYTF

abundance: .
v_gene: TRBV12-3/TRBV12-4
d_gene: .
j_gene: TRBJ2-7
CDR3nt: TGTGCCAGCAGTTTCCGCAGGGAGGACGAGCAGTACTTC
CDR3aa: CASSFRREDEQYF

abundance: few
v_gene: TRBV28
d_gene: TRBD1
j_gene: TRBJ2-5
CDR3nt: TGTGCCAGCAGCCCACGGGACAGCAGTTTGTACCAAGAGACCCAGTACTTC
CDR3aa: CASSPRDSSLYQETQYF

abundance: .
v_gene: TRBV27
d_gene: TRBD2
j_gene: TRBJ2-2
CDR3nt: TGTGTTGCGGGGGGCGGGAGTCCCGGGGAGCTGTTTTTT
CDR3aa: CVAGGGSPGELFF

abundance: .
v_gene: TRBV2
d_gene: .
j_gene: TRBJ1-6
CDR3nt: TGTGCCAGCAGGGGTGACGCTAATAATTCACCCCTCCACTTT
CDR3aa: CASRGDANNSPLHF

abundance: many
v_gene: TRBV4-1
d_gene: TRBD2
j_gene: TRBJ2-3
CDR3nt: TGCGCCAGCAGCCAGGGACGGGGGGGCACAGATACGCAGTATTTT
CDR3aa: CASSQGRGGTDTQYF

abundance: many
v_gene: TRBV4-2
d_gene: .
j_gene: TRBJ2-2
CDR3nt: TGTGCCAGCAGCCAAGATATCGAGGGGGGGAACACCGGGGAGCTGTTTTTT
CDR3aa: CASSQDIEGGNTGELFF

abundance: few
v_gene: TRBV5-5
d_gene: .
j_gene: TRBJ2-5
CDR3nt: TGTGCCAGCAGCTTGGCCAAGGTCGGCGAAGAGACCCAGTACTTC
CDR3aa: CASSLAKVGEETQYF

abundance: few
v_gene: TRBV2
d_gene: .
j_gene: TRBJ2-7
CDR3nt: TGTGCCAGCAGTGAAGCCCCGTACGAGCAGTACTTC
CDR3aa: CASSEAPYEQYF

abundance: .
v_gene: TRBV4-3
d_gene: TRBD2
j_gene: TRBJ2-7
CDR3nt: TGCGCCATCAGCCAACTGGGAAGCGGGAGGGCCTCGTCCGAGCAGTACTTC
CDR3aa: CAISQLGSGRASSEQYF

abundance: .
v_gene: TRBV11-1
d_gene: TRBD2
j_gene: TRBJ2-7
CDR3nt: TGTGCCAGCAGCCTCCAGGGACTAGCGGGGGCCCATCGGAACTACGAGCAGTACTTC
CDR3aa: CASSLQGLAGAHRNYEQYF

abundance: few
v_gene: TRBV28
d_gene: TRBD1
j_gene: TRBJ2-7
CDR3nt: TGTGCCAGCAGGGGACAGTCCTACGAGCAGTACTTC
CDR3aa: CASRGQSYEQYF

abundance: many
v_gene: TRBV29-1
d_gene: .
j_gene: TRBJ2-1
CDR3nt: TGCAGCGTTGTGGTTTTTAGAATGAGTTTTGCGCAGTTCTTC
CDR3aa: CSVVVFRMSFAQFF

abundance: .
v_gene: TRBV2
d_gene: .
j_gene: TRBJ2-7
CDR3nt: TGTGCCAGCAGTGACACGGGGGTGAGCTACGAGCAGTACTTC
CDR3aa: CASSDTGVSYEQYF

abundance: .
v_gene: TRBV3-1
d_gene: .
j_gene: TRBJ2-1
CDR3nt: TGTGCCAGCAGCCAAGAGTCCCCCTACAATGAGCAGTTCTTC
CDR3aa: CASSQESPYNEQFF

abundance: .
v_gene: TRBV7-7
d_gene: TRBD2
j_gene: TRBJ2-5
CDR3nt: TGTGCCAGCAGCTTAGAGCGAGCGGGAGGGGGAGAGACCCAGTACTTC
CDR3aa: CASSLERAGGGETQYF

abundance: .
v_gene: TRBV12-3/TRBV12-4
d_gene: TRBD2
j_gene: TRBJ2-1
CDR3nt: TGTGCCAGCAGTTTAGCCGGGAGGGCCAACTACAATGAGCAGTTCTTC
CDR3aa: CASSLAGRANYNEQFF

abundance: .
v_gene: TRBV27
d_gene: .
j_gene: TRBJ1-1
CDR3nt: TGTGCCAGCAGTCCCCTGACGAACACTGAAGCTTTCTTT
CDR3aa: CASSPLTNTEAFF

abundance: few
v_gene: TRBV6-1
d_gene: .
j_gene: TRBJ1-6
CDR3nt: TGTGCCAGCAGTGAAGTGGGGGAGTCACCCCTCCACTTT
CDR3aa: CASSEVGESPLHF

abundance: .
v_gene: TRBV12-3/TRBV12-4
d_gene: TRBD1
j_gene: TRBJ2-1
CDR3nt: TGTGCCAGCAGTGTCCGGGACAGGGGTTTCTATGAGCAGTTCTTC
CDR3aa: CASSVRDRGFYEQFF

abundance: few
v_gene: TRBV20-1
d_gene: TRBD1
j_gene: TRBJ2-3
CDR3nt: TGCAGTGCTAGTCCCCTCGGACAGGGAGTCACAGATACGCAGTATTTT
CDR3aa: CSASPLGQGVTDTQYF